The 5 T cell receptor beta chains below were found in one sample sequenced in a study of T cell clonotyping in hematopoietic cell transplantation. The sample's time point: recipient sample about 28 days before transplant, after cytoreduction. Method: immunoSEQ multiplex PCR; TCRdb's copy keeps in-frame clones and lacks some. The table includes about 5,400 clones, approximately 85% detected once. The input for sequencing was peripheral blood mononuclear cells, taken before stem cell transplant. Source of these receptors: a man in his sixties with acute myeloid leukemia. Some clones in this sample may be carry-over from other donors' samples.

This chain links TRBV19 with TRBJ1-1; weak D call: TRBD1 (6 bases). V lost 5 bases and J 5 bases, leaving 18 bases between the germline ends. CDR1 is LNHDA, CDR2 SQIVND, per germline (reference sequence). CDR3 size: 15 residues. DNA of the CDR3: TGTGCCAGTAGTGACCCGGGACAAGGATTAACTGAAGCTTTCTTT. Encoded protein: CASSDPGQGLTEAFF.

V and J are TRBV19 and TRBJ1-5; D is ambiguous. The V and J ends lost 3 bases and 2 bases respectively, with 5 bases between them. Germline CDR1 is LNHDA and CDR2 is SQIVND (reference sequence). CDR3 length: 13 amino acids. CDR3 sequence reads: CASSIVRNQPQHF. The CDR3 region has the DNA TGTGCCAGTAGTATCGTGCGCAATCAGCCCCAGCATTTT.

This chain connects TRBV2 to TRBJ2-3; 11 bases fit TRBD2. This CDR3 has 14 residues. The germline V gene encodes CDR1 SNHLY and CDR2 FYNNEI. J gave up 1 base and V 7 bases, and 1 base lay outside the gene matches. The chain's CDR3 is CASKLAGGTDTQYF. The CDR3 nucleotides are TGTGCCAGCAAACTAGCGGGAGGCACAGATACGCAGTATTTT. Full variable domain (missing parts from reference TRBV2 and TRBJ2-3): EPEVTQTPSHQVTQMGQEVILRCVPISNHLYFYWYRQILGQKVEFLVSFYNNEISEKSEIFDDQFSVERPDGSNFTLKIRSTKLEDSAMYFCASKLAGGTDTQYFGPGTRLTVL.

The V and J genes are TRBV5-1 and TRBJ2-3, with TRBD1 as a possible D gene (6 bases). Germline V gene data show CDR1 as SGHRS and CDR2 as YFSETQ. Trimming cost V 1 base and J 6 bases, with 15 bases left between them. The CDR3 has 15 amino acids. The CDR3 loop is CASSLPGAGVDTQYF. The CDR3 nucleotides read TGCGCCAGCAGCTTGCCCGGGGCAGGGGTTGATACGCAGTATTTT.

The chain has TRBV21-1 and TRBJ1-5. TRBV21-1 is recorded as a pseudogene. The CDR3 loop spans 13 amino acids. The CDR3 coding sequence is TGTGCCAGCAGCTCACATGGGGGACAGCCCCAGCATTTT. Translation gives CASSSHGGQPQHF.